Below, 13 T cell receptor beta chains from the same sample are listed, as sequenced in a study of OX40 agonist ivuxolimab in advanced cancers. Profiling relied on immunoSEQ multiplex PCR, and the TCRdb table lists in-frame clones only, not all of them. Counted here are about 48,000 clones, approximately 87% occurring once; the ten biggest clones make up 10%. The material sequenced was CD4+ or CD8+ T cells sorted from blood, taken in a trial of the OX40 agonist ivuxolimab. These receptors were taken from an adult with an advanced solid tumor such as melanoma, head and neck, liver or kidney cancer.

This chain uses TRBV7-6 with TRBJ1-1; weak D call: TRBD1 (5 bases). V was cut by 1 base and J by 0 bases, with 12 bases left in between. This CDR3 has 16 amino acids. Germline assignment: CDR1 SGHVS and CDR2 FNYEAQ. CDR3 amino acids: CASSLVFGGMNTEAFF. The DNA for the CDR3 is TGTGCCAGCAGCTTAGTATTCGGGGGGATGAACACTGAAGCTTTCTTT.

The chain uses TRBV7-9 and TRBJ2-3; tentative D call: TRBD2 (6 bases). This CDR3 has 14 amino acids. Germline assignment: CDR1 SEHNR and CDR2 FQNEAQ (reference sequence). Trimming removed 7 bases from V and 4 bases from J, with 15 bases in between. This chain's CDR3 is CASTRGRGADTQYF. DNA of the CDR3: TGTGCCAGCACCCGGGGTCGCGGGGCAGATACGCAGTATTTT.

This clone was counted only a few times. This chain connects TRBV4-1 to TRBJ1-1; D is uncertain. In germline, CDR1 is MGHRA, CDR2 YSYEKL. V was pared by 1 base and J by 0 bases, with 12 bases between. This CDR3 contains 16 residues. The CDR3 DNA reads as TGCGCCAGCAGCCAAGGAGAGTCTTTTTTGAACACTGAAGCTTTCTTT. Protein product: CASSQGESFLNTEAFF.

The chain recombines TRBV10-1 with TRBJ1-1, with D unresolved. Germline CDR1 and CDR2: WNHNN and SYGVQD (reference sequence). The length of the CDR3 is 12 residues. V was trimmed by 9 bases and J by 1 base, leaving 9 bases between them. CDR3 sequence: CARYNRNTEAFF. The DNA for the CDR3 is TGCGCCAGGTATAACAGGAACACTGAAGCTTTCTTT.

Only one count was recorded for this clone. This sequence joins TRBV6-6 and TRBJ2-1; the D call may be TRBD1 or TRBD2 (6 bases each). CDR3 length: 13 amino acids. Trimming removed 2 bases from V and 7 bases from J, with 9 bases in between. Germline V lookup: CDR1 MNHNY, CDR2 SVGAGI (reference sequence). The CDR3 DNA reads as TGTGCCAGCAGTTACACAGGGAGGAATGAGCAGTTCTTC. This gives the protein CASSYTGRNEQFF.

This chain links TRBV28 with TRBJ2-3; 8 bases are a match to TRBD1. The CDR3 is made up of 16 amino acids. Trimming at V came to 3 bases and at J to 2 bases, leaving 7 bases not matched to a gene. From germline, CDR1 is MDHEN and CDR2 SYDVKM. The CDR3: CASSLVTGGNTDTQYF. The CDR3 nucleotides are TGTGCCAGCAGTTTGGTAACAGGGGGTAACACAGATACGCAGTATTTT.

The rearrangement joins TRBV6-5 to TRBJ1-1; 7 nucleotides agree with TRBD1. The J segment lost 8 bases and the V segment lost 5 bases, leaving 8 bases of the junction unmatched. The length of the CDR3 is 13 residues. The germline gives CDR1 MNHEY, CDR2 SVGAGI. CDR3: CASSATGMAEAFF. In DNA, the CDR3 is TGTGCCAGCAGTGCGACAGGGATGGCCGAAGCTTTCTTT.

This CDR3 reads CASSFTTWGTDTQYF. The DNA for the CDR3 is TGTGCCAGCAGCTTCACCACCTGGGGCACAGATACGCAGTATTTT. V is TRBV9 and J is TRBJ2-3; no clear D gene. CDR1 and CDR2 from the germline V gene are SGDLS and YYNGEE. The V and J ends lost 4 bases and 1 base respectively, with 13 bases between them. This CDR3 is built from 15 residues.

This chain links TRBV19 with TRBJ1-2; D gene ambiguous. The CDR3 contains 13 residues. Germline loops: CDR1 LNHDA, CDR2 SQIVND (reference sequence). Trimming took off 3 bases at V and 4 bases at J, with 9 bases between the two ends. CDR3 in DNA: TGTGCCAGTAGTATCCATCCCCCCTATGGCTACACCTTC. This sequence encodes CASSIHPPYGYTF.

The chain joins TRBV7-3 to TRBJ1-2; TRBD1 matches 12 bases. CDR3 length: 16 residues. J gave up 2 bases and V 5 bases, and 6 bases lay outside the gene matches. Germline CDR1 and CDR2: SGHTA and FQGTGA. The CDR3 loop reads CASSPGQGAGNYGYTF. Here the CDR3 DNA reads TGTGCCAGCAGCCCGGGACAGGGGGCCGGGAACTATGGCTACACCTTC.

This chain links TRBV5-1 with TRBJ2-1, with D unclear. The ends were cut back, 2 bases at V and 6 bases at J, with 15 bases in the middle. Germline V gene lookup returns CDR1 SGHRS and CDR2 YFSETQ. CDR3 size: 15 residues. The CDR3 loop is CASSFLMTGRNEQFF. The CDR3 region has the DNA TGCGCCAGCAGCTTTTTAATGACTGGCCGCAATGAGCAGTTCTTC. Full variable domain (remainder filled in from reference TRBV5-1 and TRBJ2-1): KAGVTQTPRYLIKTRGQQVTLSCSPISGHRSVSWYQQTPGQGLQFLFEYFSETQRNKGNFPGRFSGRQFSNSRSEMNVSTLELGDSALYLCASSFLMTGRNEQFFGPGTRLTVL.

The chain combines TRBV27 with TRBJ2-5, with 7 nucleotides matching TRBD1. V dropped 3 bases and J dropped 4; count of bases not matched to a gene: 5. This CDR3 comprises 14 residues. Looked up from germline, CDR1 is MNHEY and CDR2 is SMNVEV (reference sequence). For the CDR3, the DNA is TGTGCCAGCAGTTTCGGGACAGACGGAGAGACCCAGTACTTC. As protein: CASSFGTDGETQYF.

CDR3 in amino acids: CASSQGTIMVNEQFF. The CDR3 DNA reads TGCGCCAGCAGCCAAGGAACGATAATGGTCAATGAGCAGTTCTTC. The J gene is TRBJ2-1, the V gene TRBV4-1, with D hard to call. The CDR3 is 15 amino acids. CDR1 and CDR2 (germline): MGHRA, YSYEKL. Trimming pared 1 base from V and 6 bases from J, leaving 13 bases between.